The sequence of this T cell receptor (beta chain) was determined in a study of T cell changes during pregnancy in multiple sclerosis. The repertoire was sequenced with immunoSEQ multiplex PCR; TCRdb's copy has only in-frame clones and lacks some. The data show roughly 23,000 clones, about 90% seen once. The CDR3 covers 15 residues. V lost 2 bases and J lost 0, with 7 bases in between. Germline V gene sequence: CDR1 SGHAT, CDR2 FQNNGV. This TCR derives from a female donor in good health, enrolled as a control in a pregnancy study. The chain uses TRBV11-2 and TRBJ1-4; no firm D call. The sequencing here drew on CD4+ T cells from peripheral blood mononuclear cells, taken in the third trimester of pregnancy. The CDR3 DNA follows: TGTGCCAGCAGCTTACCTCTTGCAACTAATGAAAAACTGTTTTTT. It yields the protein CASSLPLATNEKLFF.